A selection of T cell receptor beta chains follows, all from one sample in a study of T cell responses to AZD1222 COVID-19 vaccine. Sequenced by immunoSEQ multiplex PCR; TCRdb stores in-frame clones only, minus some. The sample yields 150,000 or so clones, about 87% seen once. Sequencing was performed on peripheral blood, taken on day 0 of AZD1222 vaccination. The source is an adult in good health. Both conserved end residues are part of each CDR3. Each record gives: V gene, J gene, D gene, clone size, CDR3 DNA, CDR3 protein. A D gene is named only where the DNA matches it firmly. Clone size is given for some rows only: seen once, a few or many times, or a class if the clone is expanded.

V: TRBV30
J: TRBJ2-7
D: .
size: .
DNA: TGTGCCTACAGGGGGGGGAACGAGCAGTACTTC
CDR3: CAYRGGNEQYF

V: TRBV5-6
J: TRBJ2-2
D: TRBD2
size: .
DNA: TGTGCCAGCGGGAGGGTAAACACCGGGGAGCTGTTTTTT
CDR3: CASGRVNTGELFF

V: TRBV6-6
J: TRBJ1-3
D: .
size: .
DNA: TGTGCCAGCAGTTACTCGCCACTAGTTGGAAACACCATATATTTT
CDR3: CASSYSPLVGNTIYF

V: TRBV3-1/TRBV3-2
J: TRBJ2-2
D: TRBD1
size: .
DNA: TGTGCCAGCAGCCAAGTTACGACAGGGTTGGGGGAGCTGTTTTTT
CDR3: CASSQVTTGLGELFF

V: TRBV4-3
J: TRBJ1-2
D: .
size: .
DNA: TGCGCCAGCAGCCAAGATTCCGGGGACCCGAACTATGGCTACACCTTC
CDR3: CASSQDSGDPNYGYTF

V: TRBV6-2/TRBV6-3
J: TRBJ2-7
D: TRBD2
size: .
DNA: TGTGCCAGCAGCTGGACTAGAGGCGAGCAGTACTTC
CDR3: CASSWTRGEQYF

V: TRBV6-2/TRBV6-3
J: TRBJ2-2
D: TRBD1
size: .
DNA: TGTGCCAGCAGTTCCGGACAGGGGGCTTTCACCGGGGAGCTGTTTTTT
CDR3: CASSSGQGAFTGELFF

V: TRBV9
J: TRBJ2-2
D: .
size: .
DNA: TGTGCCAGCAGCGTAGGAGGGGTCACCGCCGGGGAGCTGTTTTTT
CDR3: CASSVGGVTAGELFF

V: TRBV7-9
J: TRBJ2-7
D: .
size: .
DNA: TGTGCCAGCAGCTTAGCTCAGAGCGGCTACGAGCAGTACTTC
CDR3: CASSLAQSGYEQYF

V: TRBV7-2
J: TRBJ2-7
D: TRBD2
size: .
DNA: TGTGCCAGCAGCCCGCCGGGACTAGCGGGAGGCTACGAGCAGTACTTC
CDR3: CASSPPGLAGGYEQYF

V: TRBV16
J: TRBJ1-1
D: TRBD1
size: .
DNA: TGTGCCAGCAGCCCCCCGACAGGGGGCATGAACACTGAAGCTTTCTTT
CDR3: CASSPPTGGMNTEAFF

V: TRBV4-1
J: TRBJ2-1
D: .
size: .
DNA: TGCGCCAGCAGCCAAGATCAACAAGGCCACTCCTACAATGAGCAGTTCTTC
CDR3: CASSQDQQGHSYNEQFF

V: TRBV5-1
J: TRBJ2-2
D: TRBD1
size: .
DNA: TGCGCCAGCAGCCCCACGTGGACAGGGATCCCCGGGGAGCTGTTTTTT
CDR3: CASSPTWTGIPGELFF

V: TRBV19
J: TRBJ1-5
D: TRBD1
size: .
DNA: TGTGCCAGTAGTATTCAGGGGGTAAATCAGCCCCAGCATTTT
CDR3: CASSIQGVNQPQHF

V: TRBV7-2
J: TRBJ1-1
D: .
size: .
DNA: TGTGCCAGCAGCTCGGTCTGGTTGGGGGGGAACACTGAAGCTTTCTTT
CDR3: CASSSVWLGGNTEAFF

V: TRBV19
J: TRBJ1-2
D: .
size: .
DNA: TGTGCCGTGGGTAGTAACTATGGCTACACCTTC
CDR3: CAVGSNYGYTF

V: TRBV6-5
J: TRBJ1-4
D: .
size: .
DNA: TGTGCCAGCAGTTCTCTTGGGGAAAAACTGTTTTTT
CDR3: CASSSLGEKLFF

V: TRBV2
J: TRBJ2-2
D: .
size: .
DNA: TGTGCCAGCAGTGGACGAGGTGGGCCGGGGACCGGGGAGCTGTTTTTT
CDR3: CASSGRGGPGTGELFF

V: TRBV15
J: TRBJ2-1
D: TRBD2
size: .
DNA: TGTGCCACCAGCAGAGACCCCGTAGCGGGCCTCTCCTACAATGAGCAGTTCTTC
CDR3: CATSRDPVAGLSYNEQFF

V: TRBV29-1
J: TRBJ1-2
D: .
size: .
DNA: TGCAGCGCCCAGGATTTATATGGCTACACCTTC
CDR3: CSAQDLYGYTF

V: TRBV7-3
J: TRBJ1-4
D: .
size: .
DNA: TGTGCCAGCAGCCCCGGGCCTAATGAAAAACTGTTTTTT
CDR3: CASSPGPNEKLFF

V: TRBV6-2/TRBV6-3
J: TRBJ2-5
D: TRBD2
size: few
DNA: TGTGCCAGCAGTTACTCATCCCTGACTAGCGGGAGGGGGACCCAGTACTTC
CDR3: CASSYSSLTSGRGTQYF

V: TRBV19
J: TRBJ2-1
D: TRBD2
size: .
DNA: TGTGCCAGTAGTATGCGACTAGCGGGGGGTTACAATGAGCAGTTCTTC
CDR3: CASSMRLAGGYNEQFF

V: TRBV3-1/TRBV3-2
J: TRBJ1-2
D: .
size: .
DNA: TGTGCCAGCAGCCAAGAAAGGCAGTACTATGGCTACACCTTC
CDR3: CASSQERQYYGYTF

V: TRBV27
J: TRBJ2-3
D: .
size: .
DNA: TGTGCCAGCAGTTTATGGGCTAGCGATTCACTCACAGATACGCAGTATTTT
CDR3: CASSLWASDSLTDTQYF

V: TRBV6-5
J: TRBJ2-2
D: TRBD2
size: .
DNA: TGTGCCAGCAGACCTAGCGGGTTTGAGACCGGGGAGCTGTTTTTT
CDR3: CASRPSGFETGELFF

V: TRBV6-6
J: TRBJ1-5
D: .
size: .
DNA: TGTGCCAGCAGTTACACAGGTGGGCCCAATCAGCCCCAGCATTTT
CDR3: CASSYTGGPNQPQHF

V: TRBV19
J: TRBJ1-4
D: .
size: .
DNA: TGTGCCAGTAGTACTTCCGGGACTTCAACTAATGAAAAACTGTTTTTT
CDR3: CASSTSGTSTNEKLFF

V: TRBV7-2
J: TRBJ2-7
D: .
size: .
DNA: TGTGCCAGCAAGCGAGGTCGATGGGTCGAGCAGTACTTC
CDR3: CASKRGRWVEQYF

V: TRBV3-1/TRBV3-2
J: TRBJ1-2
D: TRBD1
size: .
DNA: TGTGCCAGCAGGCCACAAGACAGGGGGTATGGCTACACCTTC
CDR3: CASRPQDRGYGYTF

V: TRBV18
J: TRBJ1-2
D: .
size: .
DNA: TGTGCCAGCTCACCAAACACGGCTTACGGCTACACCTTC
CDR3: CASSPNTAYGYTF

V: TRBV5-6
J: TRBJ1-1
D: TRBD1
size: .
DNA: TGTGCCAGCAGCCTGGGACAGATAAACACTGAAGCTTTCTTT
CDR3: CASSLGQINTEAFF

V: TRBV9
J: TRBJ2-1
D: TRBD2
size: .
DNA: TGTGCCAGCAGCCCTACCCTCGCGGGAGGTTCCTACAATGAGCAGTTCTTC
CDR3: CASSPTLAGGSYNEQFF

V: TRBV7-9
J: TRBJ2-7
D: .
size: .
DNA: TGTGCCAGCAGCTTAGAAGGAAGGAACGTGGGCGGCGAGCAGTACTTC
CDR3: CASSLEGRNVGGEQYF

V: TRBV7-9
J: TRBJ2-3
D: .
size: .
DNA: TGTGCCAGCAGCTTAACAGGGAGAACAGATACGCAGTATTTT
CDR3: CASSLTGRTDTQYF

V: TRBV6-5
J: TRBJ2-6
D: TRBD1
size: .
DNA: TGTGCCAGCGCAACAGGGGATGGGGCCAACGTCCTGACTTTC
CDR3: CASATGDGANVLTF

V: TRBV19
J: TRBJ1-3
D: TRBD1
size: once
DNA: TGTGCCAGTAGTGGGGGACAGGGCGGAAACACCATATATTTT
CDR3: CASSGGQGGNTIYF

V: TRBV12-2
J: TRBJ2-3
D: .
size: .
DNA: TGTGCAAGTCGCTTATCGGTCCTCGGCCTTGGCACAGATACGCAGTATTTT
CDR3: CASRLSVLGLGTDTQYF

V: TRBV13
J: TRBJ2-2
D: .
size: .
DNA: TGTGCCAGCAGCTTAGGGCAGGCAAACACCGGGGAGCTGTTTTTT
CDR3: CASSLGQANTGELFF

V: TRBV11-3
J: TRBJ2-2
D: .
size: once
DNA: TGTGCCAGCAGCCACAGCAACCCGAACACCGGGGAGCTGTTTTTT
CDR3: CASSHSNPNTGELFF

V: TRBV5-4
J: TRBJ2-3
D: TRBD1
size: .
DNA: TGTGCCAGCAAGACAGGGTCATTACCAGATACGCAGTATTTT
CDR3: CASKTGSLPDTQYF

V: TRBV28
J: TRBJ2-7
D: .
size: .
DNA: TGTGCCAGCAGTTTAAGGGACATCTCCTACGAGCAGTACTTC
CDR3: CASSLRDISYEQYF

V: TRBV5-5
J: TRBJ2-1
D: .
size: .
DNA: TGTGCCAGCAGCTTGCTACGAAACAATGAGCAGTTCTTC
CDR3: CASSLLRNNEQFF

V: TRBV6-1
J: TRBJ1-2
D: .
size: .
DNA: TGTGCCAGCAGTGAACAGGCGGATGGCTACACCTTC
CDR3: CASSEQADGYTF

V: TRBV7-2
J: TRBJ1-1
D: .
size: .
DNA: TGTGCCAGCAGCTTTACAGAGAACACTGAAGCTTTCTTT
CDR3: CASSFTENTEAFF

V: TRBV30
J: TRBJ1-2
D: TRBD1
size: .
DNA: TGTGCCTGGAGTCGGGACAGGGGGACTGGCTACACCTTC
CDR3: CAWSRDRGTGYTF

V: TRBV30
J: TRBJ2-4
D: .
size: .
DNA: TGTGCCTGGAAAGCTTTAGCCAAAAACATTCAGTACTTC
CDR3: CAWKALAKNIQYF

V: TRBV4-3
J: TRBJ2-1
D: TRBD2
size: once
DNA: TGCGCCAGCAGCCGGGGGACTAGCGGGAGCTACAATGAGCAGTTCTTC
CDR3: CASSRGTSGSYNEQFF

V: TRBV14
J: TRBJ2-4
D: .
size: .
DNA: TGTGCCAGCAGCATAGCTCAGGGGTACATTCAGTACTTC
CDR3: CASSIAQGYIQYF

V: TRBV11-2
J: TRBJ2-7
D: TRBD1
size: .
DNA: TGTGCCAGCAGCTTAGGACAGGGAAGAGCCTACGAGCAGTACTTC
CDR3: CASSLGQGRAYEQYF

V: TRBV11-3
J: TRBJ1-1
D: .
size: .
DNA: TGTGCCAGCAGCTTATCTCCAACAGGTTATTCCACTGAAGCTTTCTTT
CDR3: CASSLSPTGYSTEAFF

V: TRBV25-1
J: TRBJ2-3
D: TRBD1
size: .
DNA: TGTGCCAGCAGTGGGACCGGGACAGGCACAGATACGCAGTATTTT
CDR3: CASSGTGTGTDTQYF

V: TRBV3-1/TRBV3-2
J: TRBJ2-7
D: .
size: .
DNA: TGTGCCAGCAGCCAAGTACCTACTTCCGGGACTCCTTTAGGCGAGCAGTACTTC
CDR3: CASSQVPTSGTPLGEQYF

V: TRBV6-2/TRBV6-3
J: TRBJ2-7
D: TRBD2
size: once
DNA: TGTGCCAGCAGTTATTCTGTTCGGACTAGCGGTTCCTACGAGCAGTACTTC
CDR3: CASSYSVRTSGSYEQYF

V: TRBV4-3
J: TRBJ2-7
D: TRBD1
size: .
DNA: TGCGCCAGCAGCCATTCACCGGGACAGGGGTACGAGCAGTACTTC
CDR3: CASSHSPGQGYEQYF